This entry lists 22 T cell receptor beta chains sequenced from one sample in a study of blood T cell repertoires in COVID-19. Sequencing was performed with immunoSEQ multiplex PCR; in TCRdb, only in-frame clones are kept and a portion is missing. The sample holds roughly 17,000 clones, 80% to 90% seen once. The sequenced sample consisted of peripheral blood. The receptors originated from a man older than 75 with acute or convalescent COVID-19.

This clone was observed once. This rearrangement joins TRBV3-1 (or the pseudogene TRBV3-2) to TRBJ1-5, with D perhaps matching TRBD1 (5 bases). This CDR3 has 14 amino acids. The V gene lost 3 bases and the J gene lost 7 bases, with 13 bases spanning the gap. CDR1 is LGHDT and CDR2 is YNNKEL in the germline V gene (reference sequence). The CDR3 reads CASSQTRGRQPQHF. CDR3 coding DNA: TGTGCCAGCAGCCAGACAAGGGGAAGGCAGCCCCAGCATTTT.

This chain's CDR3 is CATDRGGRSGNTIYF. The CDR3 nucleotides read TGTGCCACCGACAGGGGTGGGAGATCTGGAAACACCATATATTTT. The V gene is TRBV19, the J gene TRBJ1-3; TRBD1 matches 8 bases. The CDR3 has 15 amino acids. Germline loops: CDR1 LNHDA, CDR2 SQIVND (reference sequence). Trimming removed 10 bases from V and 1 base from J; junction bases left unmatched: 9.

The chain carries TRBV5-1 and TRBJ1-4, with 11 bases matching TRBD1. The germline gives CDR1 SGHRS, CDR2 YFSETQ. The CDR3 is 15 amino acids. With 7 bases clipped from V and 5 bases from J, the junction kept 7 bases outside the gene matches. The CDR3 sequence: CASSYGDRGNEKLFF. The CDR3 DNA is TGCGCCAGCTCTTATGGGGACAGGGGGAATGAAAAACTGTTTTTT.

The V gene is TRBV3-1 (or the pseudogene TRBV3-2), the J gene TRBJ1-6; D call uncertain. Trimming cost V 3 bases and J 6 bases, with 9 bases left between them. Germline values: CDR1 LGHDT, CDR2 YNNKEL (reference sequence). This CDR3 is 14 amino acids long. The DNA of the CDR3 is TGTGCCAGCAGCCATCAGGCGAGTAATTCACCCCTCCACTTT. It translates to CASSHQASNSPLHF.

This clone came up a few times. The rearrangement uses TRBV12-3 or TRBV12-4 and TRBJ1-1; D is ambiguous. The CDR3 runs 13 residues. Trimming took 3 bases from V and 1 from J, leaving 6 bases between them. The CDR3 spells CASSLRANTEAFF. DNA of the CDR3: TGTGCCAGCAGTTTGAGGGCGAACACTGAAGCTTTCTTT.

In this sample, this clone turned up a few times. The chain links TRBV7-9 to TRBJ2-2; 10 bases fit TRBD2. Germline assignment: CDR1 SEHNR and CDR2 FQNEAQ (reference sequence). V lost 5 bases, J lost 5 bases, and 5 bases stayed unmatched. The CDR3 spans 15 residues. CDR3 in amino acids: CASSTVAGGTGELFF. The CDR3 nucleotides read TGTGCCAGCAGCACTGTAGCGGGAGGAACCGGGGAGCTGTTTTTT.

The chain links TRBV5-6 to TRBJ1-2, with 11 bases lining up with TRBD1. This CDR3 contains 15 residues. J gave up 5 bases and V 0 bases, and 3 bases lay outside the gene matches. Per the germline V gene, CDR1 is SGHDT and CDR2 is YYEEEE. The CDR3 DNA is TGTGCCAGCAGCTTGGCGGACAGGGGGCTGTATGGCTACACCTTC. Amino acid sequence: CASSLADRGLYGYTF.

The chain combines TRBV25-1 with TRBJ1-4, with D possibly matching TRBD1 (5 bases). V was shortened by 4 bases and J by 11 bases, with 14 bases between the two germline ends. The CDR3 contains 13 residues. Germline V lookup: CDR1 MGHDK, CDR2 SYGVNS. The CDR3: CASSVSGFEKLFF. In nucleotides, the CDR3 is TGTGCCAGCAGTGTATCAGGGTTCGAGAAACTGTTTTTT.

The chain carries TRBV2 and TRBJ2-3, with TRBD2 matching 12 bases. CDR1 is SNHLY, CDR2 FYNNEI, per germline. The junction had 1 base not matched to a gene; V was cut back by 6 bases and J by 3 bases. This CDR3 has 14 residues. In DNA form, the CDR3 reads TGTGCCAGCAGACTAGCGGGGGGAACAGATACGCAGTATTTT. Translation: CASRLAGGTDTQYF. The whole variable domain, filled in from reference TRBV2 and TRBJ2-3, reads EPEVTQTPSHQVTQMGQEVILRCVPISNHLYFYWYRQILGQKVEFLVSFYNNEISEKSEIFDDQFSVERPDGSNFTLKIRSTKLEDSAMYFCASRLAGGTDTQYFGPGTRLTVL.

V and J are TRBV6-5 and TRBJ1-6, with a tentative D call TRBD1 (6 bases). Trimming took 8 bases from V and 10 from J, leaving 18 bases between them. The CDR3 spans 14 residues. In germline, CDR1 is MNHEY, CDR2 SVGAGI. The CDR3 spells CASVNIVGTSPLHF. CDR3 nucleotide sequence: TGTGCCAGCGTTAACATCGTAGGGACATCACCCCTCCACTTT.

CDR3 amino acids: CASRDSMNTEAFF. In DNA, the CDR3 is TGTGCCTCCCGAGACTCTATGAACACTGAAGCTTTCTTT. The chain couples TRBV6-5 to TRBJ1-1; no clear D gene. The CDR3 contains 13 residues. Germline lookup yields CDR1 MNHEY and CDR2 SVGAGI. V lost 11 bases and J 0 bases, leaving 13 bases between the germline ends.

This clone appeared a few times. The gene calls are TRBV2 and TRBJ1-2; TRBD1 agrees at 11 bases. The ends lost 4 bases at V and 7 bases at J; junction bases unmatched: 5. Germline CDR1 and CDR2: SNHLY and FYNNEI. The CDR3 runs to 14 residues. The CDR3 is CASSAGQGVVGYTF. CDR3 DNA: TGTGCCAGCAGTGCGGGACAGGGGGTCGTTGGCTACACCTTC. Using reference TRBV2 and TRBJ1-2 for the parts outside the CDR3, the full variable domain is EPEVTQTPSHQVTQMGQEVILRCVPISNHLYFYWYRQILGQKVEFLVSFYNNEISEKSEIFDDQFSVERPDGSNFTLKIRSTKLEDSAMYFCASSAGQGVVGYTFGSGTRLTVV.

The genes are TRBV3-1 (or the pseudogene TRBV3-2) and TRBJ2-2; tentatively, D is TRBD2 (5 bases). The CDR3 runs to 13 residues. Germline CDR1 and CDR2: LGHDT and YNNKEL (reference sequence). V was shortened by 4 bases and J by 4 bases, with 7 bases between the two germline ends. CDR3 region: CASSRETTGELFF. In DNA, the CDR3 is TGTGCCAGCAGCCGGGAGACCACCGGGGAGCTGTTTTTT.

V and J are TRBV30 and TRBJ2-1; 10 nucleotides line up with TRBD2. V lost 2 bases, J lost 10 bases, and 8 bases stayed unmatched. Looked up from germline, CDR1 is GTSNPN and CDR2 is SVGIG (reference sequence). This CDR3 has 14 amino acids. DNA of the CDR3: TGTGCCTGGAGTAGTATAGCGGGAGGTCTCGAGCAGTTCTTC. It is translated as CAWSSIAGGLEQFF.

This sequence joins TRBV12-3 or TRBV12-4 and TRBJ1-1, with D hard to call. V dropped 2 bases and J dropped 6 bases, with 10 bases sitting between them. This CDR3 region has 13 residues. Here the CDR3 reads CASSLTGFSEAFF. The CDR3 DNA follows: TGTGCCAGCAGTTTAACGGGGTTCTCTGAAGCTTTCTTT.

CDR3 coding DNA: TGCGCCAGCAGCCAAGATATAGTGGGAGCTTACAATGAGCAGTTCTTC. Translated, it gives CASSQDIVGAYNEQFF. The chain has TRBV4-1 and TRBJ2-1, with D possibly TRBD2 on 5 matching bases. V was clipped by 0 bases and J by 4 bases, with 13 bases between them. The CDR3 contains 16 residues. In germline, CDR1 is MGHRA, CDR2 YSYEKL.

This sequence joins TRBV21-1 and TRBJ1-1; the table's TRBD1 call for D was not verified on the DNA. TRBV21-1 constitutes a pseudogene. CDR3 size: 15 residues. The CDR3 sequence is CASTFQGLMNTEAFF. The CDR3 DNA is TGTGCCAGCACCTTCCAGGGGCTCATGAACACTGAAGCTTTCTTT.

This chain connects TRBV25-1 to TRBJ2-1; TRBD1 matches 9 bases. The trim removed 5 bases at V and 6 bases at J, leaving 8 bases unmatched. This CDR3 comprises 15 residues. The germline V gene encodes CDR1 MGHDK and CDR2 SYGVNS. The CDR3 bases are TGTGCCAGCAGTAGTCTGGGGACAGGGCCCAATGAGCAGTTCTTC. It is translated as CASSSLGTGPNEQFF. The full variable domain, in which reference TRBV25-1 and TRBJ2-1 provide the parts outside the CDR3, is EADIYQTPRYLVIGTGKKITLECSQTMGHDKMYWYQQDPGMELHLIHYSYGVNSTEKGDLSSESTVSRIRTEHFPLTLESARPSHTSQYLCASSSLGTGPNEQFFGPGTRLTVL.

This clone was seen just once. This chain connects TRBV24-1 to TRBJ2-7; TRBD1 matches at 8 bases. Germline CDR1 reads KGHDR; CDR2 reads SFDVKD. The CDR3 spans 15 residues. J lost 4 bases, V lost 4 bases, and 8 bases had no gene match. CDR3 sequence reads: CATSDSGTGLYEQYF. For the CDR3, the DNA is TGTGCCACCAGTGACTCCGGGACAGGACTATACGAGCAGTACTTC.

This rearrangement joins TRBV6-1 to TRBJ2-7; tentative D call: TRBD2 (7 bases). V lost 0 bases and J lost 2, with 8 bases in between. This CDR3 contains 14 residues. From germline, CDR1 is MNHNS and CDR2 SASEGT. The CDR3 is CASSEAGGPYEQYF. The CDR3 nucleotides are TGTGCCAGCAGTGAAGCCGGGGGGCCCTACGAGCAGTACTTC.

The gene calls are TRBV5-6 and TRBJ2-2, with TRBD2 identical over 15 bases. The trim removed 3 bases at V and 9 bases at J, leaving 6 bases unmatched. Per the germline V gene, CDR1 is SGHDT and CDR2 is YYEEEE. CDR3 length equals 16 residues. This CDR3 reads CASSSRTSGRARELFF. The CDR3, as DNA: TGTGCCAGCAGCTCAAGGACTAGCGGGAGGGCCCGGGAGCTGTTTTTT.

The chain carries TRBV2 and TRBJ1-1; TRBD1 matches 9 bases. The CDR3 covers 13 residues. J was trimmed by 4 bases and V by 7 bases; bases with no gene match: 4. Germline V gives CDR1 SNHLY, CDR2 FYNNEI. The CDR3 DNA follows: TGTGCCAGCACCGTGACAGGGGGCACTGAAGCTTTCTTT. Translated: CASTVTGGTEAFF.